This T cell receptor (beta chain) was sequenced in a study of response to subunit inactivated influenza vaccine. Worth noting for this clonotype: The antigen is unknown.

V dropped 5 bases and J dropped 5; count of bases not matched to a gene: 11. The CDR3 runs 16 residues. CDR1 is SGDLS and CDR2 is YYNGEE in the germline V gene. Findings and caveats of the study: Researchers suggested that each seasonal influenza vaccination recruits few new T cells.

One entry per CDR3 protein, called by TCRdb with MiXCR from the RT-PCR reads. The table has about 520,000 distinct CDR3 sequences, approximately 7.8% seen once. The J gene is TRBJ2-3, the V gene TRBV9; 10 nucleotides match TRBD2. The material was PBMCs from blood, obtained around 25 months after vaccination. The sequence derives from a man between 50 and 75 years old who received an inactivated influenza vaccine. CDR3 sequence: CASRSLAGWGRDTQYF. The CDR3 DNA follows: TGTGCCAGCAGGTCACTAGCGGGATGGGGAAGAGATACGCAGTATTTT.